These T cell receptor beta chains were read from a single sample in a study of early T cells in non-severe SARS-CoV-2 infection. TCRdb itself ran the 5' RACE reads through MiXCR, one entry per CDR3 protein. The table has under 85,000 distinct CDR3 sequences, about 9% seen once; the top ten hold less than 6.5%. What was sequenced was whole blood. All receptors come from an adult who was a healthcare worker with PCR-confirmed SARS-CoV-2 infection or an uninfected control (not recorded which). Each CDR3 is given with its conserved first and last residue. Each record gives: J gene, V gene, D gene, clone size, CDR3 protein, CDR3 DNA. A D gene is named only where the DNA matches it firmly. Not all rows give a size; the values are once, few, many and, for expanded clones, a class.

j_gene: TRBJ2-7; v_gene: TRBV20-1; d_gene: -; abundance: -; CDR3aa: CSARPLSGGTSYEQYF; CDR3nt: TGCAGTGCTAGACCTCTTAGCGGCGGGACCTCCTACGAGCAGTACTTC
j_gene: TRBJ2-7; v_gene: TRBV27; d_gene: -; abundance: few; CDR3aa: CASSLGDSSLYEQYF; CDR3nt: TGTGCCAGCAGTTTGGGCGACTCCTCCCTTTACGAGCAGTACTTC
j_gene: TRBJ1-2; v_gene: TRBV6-2/TRBV6-3; d_gene: -; abundance: -; CDR3aa: CATFLTVAGSGYTF; CDR3nt: TGTGCCACCTTCTTGACGGTGGCAGGGTCTGGCTACACCTTC
j_gene: TRBJ1-5; v_gene: TRBV5-8; d_gene: -; abundance: many; CDR3aa: CASSLAGQGHNQPQHF; CDR3nt: TGTGCCAGCAGCTTGGCGGGGCAGGGGCACAATCAGCCCCAGCATTTT
j_gene: TRBJ2-3; v_gene: TRBV29-1; d_gene: -; abundance: -; CDR3aa: CSATAVGDTQYF; CDR3nt: TGCAGCGCCACAGCAGTAGGAGATACGCAGTATTTT
j_gene: TRBJ1-4; v_gene: TRBV7-2; d_gene: -; abundance: -; CDR3aa: CASSLYTDEKLFF; CDR3nt: TGTGCCAGCAGCTTATACACAGATGAAAAACTGTTTTTT
j_gene: TRBJ2-6; v_gene: TRBV14; d_gene: TRBD1; abundance: -; CDR3aa: CASSNSGGSGANVLTF; CDR3nt: TGTGCCAGCAGCAACTCAGGGGGCTCTGGGGCCAACGTCCTGACTTTC
j_gene: TRBJ2-1; v_gene: TRBV20-1; d_gene: -; abundance: few; CDR3aa: CSARDRGYRYNEQFF; CDR3nt: TGCAGTGCTAGAGATCGGGGATACCGGTACAATGAGCAGTTCTTC
j_gene: TRBJ2-3; v_gene: TRBV10-1; d_gene: TRBD1; abundance: -; CDR3aa: CASSEILTGTGVADTQYF; CDR3nt: TGCGCCAGCAGTGAAATTTTAACCGGGACAGGGGTCGCAGATACGCAGTATTTT
j_gene: TRBJ1-5; v_gene: TRBV6-1; d_gene: -; abundance: -; CDR3aa: CASSAAVDNQPQHF; CDR3nt: TGTGCCAGCAGTGCCGCAGTGGACAATCAGCCCCAGCATTTT
j_gene: TRBJ1-1; v_gene: TRBV9; d_gene: -; abundance: few; CDR3aa: CASSVGAANTEAFF; CDR3nt: TGTGCCAGCAGCGTTGGGGCAGCGAACACTGAAGCTTTCTTT
j_gene: TRBJ2-3; v_gene: TRBV29-1; d_gene: -; abundance: many; CDR3aa: CSVDGQLPDTQYF; CDR3nt: TGCAGCGTTGACGGACAGCTCCCAGATACGCAGTATTTT
j_gene: TRBJ1-1; v_gene: TRBV7-8; d_gene: -; abundance: many; CDR3aa: CASSPREIMNTEAFF; CDR3nt: TGTGCCAGCAGCCCGAGGGAGATAATGAACACTGAAGCTTTCTTT
j_gene: TRBJ1-1; v_gene: TRBV5-8; d_gene: -; abundance: -; CDR3aa: CASLMNTEAFF; CDR3nt: TGTGCCAGCCTGATGAACACTGAAGCTTTCTTT
j_gene: TRBJ2-1; v_gene: TRBV6-2/TRBV6-3; d_gene: -; abundance: many; CDR3aa: CASSYSRRAPSRNEQFF; CDR3nt: TGTGCCAGCAGTTACAGTCGGCGGGCCCCCAGTCGCAATGAGCAGTTCTTC
j_gene: TRBJ1-2; v_gene: TRBV29-1; d_gene: -; abundance: -; CDR3aa: CSVDRNGYTF; CDR3nt: TGCAGCGTTGATAGAAATGGCTACACCTTC
j_gene: TRBJ2-1; v_gene: TRBV12-3/TRBV12-4; d_gene: TRBD2; abundance: -; CDR3aa: CASSPRTSGDYNEQFF; CDR3nt: TGTGCCAGCAGTCCCAGGACTAGCGGGGACTACAATGAGCAGTTCTTC
j_gene: TRBJ2-3; v_gene: TRBV6-1; d_gene: TRBD2; abundance: many; CDR3aa: CASRGWTSGSDTQYF; CDR3nt: TGTGCCAGCAGGGGATGGACTAGCGGGTCAGATACGCAGTATTTT
j_gene: TRBJ2-7; v_gene: TRBV28; d_gene: -; abundance: -; CDR3aa: CASSLSQGSYEQYF; CDR3nt: TGTGCCAGCAGTTTATCTCAGGGATCCTACGAGCAGTACTTC
j_gene: TRBJ2-7; v_gene: TRBV14; d_gene: TRBD1; abundance: many; CDR3aa: CASSRDRAYYEQYF; CDR3nt: TGTGCCAGCAGCCGGGACAGAGCTTACTACGAGCAGTACTTC
j_gene: TRBJ2-2; v_gene: TRBV3-1; d_gene: -; abundance: many; CDR3aa: CASSQAGPLNTGELFF; CDR3nt: TGTGCCAGCAGCCAAGCGGGGCCCTTGAACACCGGGGAGCTGTTTTTT
j_gene: TRBJ1-4; v_gene: TRBV11-2; d_gene: TRBD1; abundance: -; CDR3aa: CASSPGTANEKLFF; CDR3nt: TGTGCCAGCAGCCCCGGGACAGCAAATGAAAAACTGTTTTTT
j_gene: TRBJ2-3; v_gene: TRBV2; d_gene: -; abundance: many; CDR3aa: CASRTDGLTDTQYF; CDR3nt: TGTGCCAGCAGGACAGACGGCCTCACAGATACGCAGTATTTT
j_gene: TRBJ2-7; v_gene: TRBV28; d_gene: -; abundance: -; CDR3aa: CASSLSGQEQYF; CDR3nt: TGTGCCAGCAGTCTGTCAGGGCAAGAGCAGTACTTC
j_gene: TRBJ1-2; v_gene: TRBV3-1; d_gene: -; abundance: many; CDR3aa: CASSQVPESYGYTF; CDR3nt: TGTGCCAGCAGCCAAGTCCCCGAGTCTTATGGCTACACCTTC
j_gene: TRBJ2-2; v_gene: TRBV7-2; d_gene: -; abundance: -; CDR3aa: CASSLFSENTGELFF; CDR3nt: TGTGCCAGCAGCTTATTTAGCGAGAACACCGGGGAGCTGTTTTTT
j_gene: TRBJ2-5; v_gene: TRBV24-1; d_gene: -; abundance: few; CDR3aa: CATSDPARDPQETQYF; CDR3nt: TGTGCCACCAGTGATCCAGCGAGAGACCCCCAAGAGACCCAGTACTTC
j_gene: TRBJ1-6; v_gene: TRBV5-4; d_gene: -; abundance: -; CDR3aa: CASSSTGHQWSALHF; CDR3nt: TGTGCCAGCAGCTCAACGGGACACCAATGGTCAGCCCTCCACTTT
j_gene: TRBJ2-1; v_gene: TRBV7-6; d_gene: -; abundance: -; CDR3aa: CASSRDTVSYNEQFF; CDR3nt: TGTGCCAGCAGCCGGGACACCGTATCCTACAATGAGCAGTTCTTC
j_gene: TRBJ2-1; v_gene: TRBV24-1; d_gene: -; abundance: -; CDR3aa: CATSEGRRYNEQFF; CDR3nt: TGTGCCACCAGTGAGGGCCGCCGGTACAATGAGCAGTTCTTC
j_gene: TRBJ2-2; v_gene: TRBV2; d_gene: TRBD2; abundance: -; CDR3aa: CASSEISGGANTGELFF; CDR3nt: TGTGCCAGCAGTGAAATTAGCGGGGGCGCTAACACCGGGGAGCTGTTTTTT
j_gene: TRBJ2-1; v_gene: TRBV6-6; d_gene: TRBD2; abundance: few; CDR3aa: CASRDPGGPENEQFF; CDR3nt: TGTGCCAGCAGGGACCCGGGGGGGCCTGAGAATGAGCAGTTCTTC
j_gene: TRBJ2-1; v_gene: TRBV29-1; d_gene: -; abundance: few; CDR3aa: CSVETGLNEQFF; CDR3nt: TGCAGCGTTGAAACAGGGTTAAATGAGCAGTTCTTC
j_gene: TRBJ2-2; v_gene: TRBV20-1; d_gene: TRBD1; abundance: many; CDR3aa: CSASKQGAGTGELFF; CDR3nt: TGCAGTGCTTCCAAACAGGGGGCGGGCACCGGGGAGCTGTTTTTT
j_gene: TRBJ1-2; v_gene: TRBV12-3/TRBV12-4; d_gene: -; abundance: many; CDR3aa: CASSPAGRYGYTF; CDR3nt: TGTGCCAGCAGCCCCGCGGGGCGCTATGGCTACACCTTC
j_gene: TRBJ1-1; v_gene: TRBV12-3/TRBV12-4; d_gene: -; abundance: many; CDR3aa: CASSLAVNTEAFF; CDR3nt: TGTGCCAGCAGTTTAGCCGTAAACACTGAAGCTTTCTTT
j_gene: TRBJ2-2; v_gene: TRBV2; d_gene: -; abundance: few; CDR3aa: CASSEIGGRGTGELFF; CDR3nt: TGTGCCAGCAGTGAAATTGGGGGCCGGGGCACCGGGGAGCTGTTTTTT
j_gene: TRBJ1-5; v_gene: TRBV29-1; d_gene: TRBD1; abundance: few; CDR3aa: CSVGQGPNQPQHF; CDR3nt: TGCAGCGTTGGACAGGGGCCAAATCAGCCCCAGCATTTT
j_gene: TRBJ2-7; v_gene: TRBV5-1; d_gene: -; abundance: many; CDR3aa: CASSPGVGQVSYEQYF; CDR3nt: TGCGCCAGCAGCCCCGGGGTCGGCCAGGTTAGCTACGAGCAGTACTTC
j_gene: TRBJ2-2; v_gene: TRBV20-1; d_gene: -; abundance: -; CDR3aa: CSEDTGELFF; CDR3nt: TGCAGTGAAGATACCGGGGAGCTGTTTTTT
j_gene: TRBJ1-1; v_gene: TRBV20-1; d_gene: TRBD1; abundance: few; CDR3aa: CSAGDRGKGDTEAFF; CDR3nt: TGCAGTGCTGGTGACAGGGGAAAGGGGGACACTGAAGCTTTCTTT
j_gene: TRBJ2-7; v_gene: TRBV7-9; d_gene: TRBD1; abundance: few; CDR3aa: CASSAPDRAYEQYF; CDR3nt: TGTGCCAGCAGCGCTCCGGACAGGGCCTACGAGCAGTACTTC
j_gene: TRBJ1-5; v_gene: TRBV10-3; d_gene: -; abundance: -; CDR3aa: CAISESQTGSNQPQHF; CDR3nt: TGTGCCATCAGTGAGTCTCAGACGGGGTCTAATCAGCCCCAGCATTTT
j_gene: TRBJ1-4; v_gene: TRBV2; d_gene: TRBD1; abundance: many; CDR3aa: CASSINRGRGEKLFF; CDR3nt: TGTGCCAGCAGTATTAACAGGGGGCGCGGTGAAAAACTGTTTTTT
j_gene: TRBJ2-3; v_gene: TRBV6-1; d_gene: -; abundance: few; CDR3aa: CASSEGADTQYF; CDR3nt: TGTGCCAGCAGTGAAGGAGCAGATACGCAGTATTTT
j_gene: TRBJ2-7; v_gene: TRBV20-1; d_gene: -; abundance: -; CDR3aa: CSASAERPASYEQYF; CDR3nt: TGCAGTGCTAGCGCCGAGCGGCCGGCCTCCTACGAGCAGTACTTC
j_gene: TRBJ2-3; v_gene: TRBV9; d_gene: -; abundance: few; CDR3aa: CASSGGDLGADTQYF; CDR3nt: TGTGCCAGCAGCGGAGGAGACCTGGGGGCAGATACGCAGTATTTT
j_gene: TRBJ1-2; v_gene: TRBV7-9; d_gene: -; abundance: many; CDR3aa: CASSLGGERGYTF; CDR3nt: TGTGCCAGCAGCTTAGGCGGGGAAAGAGGCTACACCTTC
j_gene: TRBJ1-1; v_gene: TRBV11-2; d_gene: -; abundance: -; CDR3aa: CASSLGAPNTEAFF; CDR3nt: TGTGCCAGCAGCTTAGGGGCCCCGAACACTGAAGCTTTCTTT
j_gene: TRBJ1-2; v_gene: TRBV6-1; d_gene: -; abundance: many; CDR3aa: CASSPDGTYGYTF; CDR3nt: TGTGCCAGCAGTCCTGACGGGACCTATGGCTACACCTTC
j_gene: TRBJ2-1; v_gene: TRBV6-2/TRBV6-3; d_gene: TRBD2; abundance: few; CDR3aa: CASGVSGTYNEQFF; CDR3nt: TGTGCCAGCGGCGTTAGCGGGACATACAATGAGCAGTTCTTC
j_gene: TRBJ2-7; v_gene: TRBV15; d_gene: -; abundance: few; CDR3aa: CATSRVGQGYEQYF; CDR3nt: TGTGCCACCAGCAGAGTAGGTCAGGGATACGAGCAGTACTTC
j_gene: TRBJ2-1; v_gene: TRBV27; d_gene: -; abundance: -; CDR3aa: CASSPRGGAQEQFF; CDR3nt: TGTGCCAGCAGTCCCAGGGGCGGGGCCCAAGAGCAGTTCTTC
j_gene: TRBJ2-7; v_gene: TRBV6-2/TRBV6-3; d_gene: TRBD2; abundance: many; CDR3aa: CASSPPTSGLPYEQYF; CDR3nt: TGTGCCAGCAGTCCTCCAACTAGCGGACTTCCCTACGAGCAGTACTTC
j_gene: TRBJ2-6; v_gene: TRBV9; d_gene: -; abundance: -; CDR3aa: CASSQRWQYDVLTF; CDR3nt: TGTGCCAGCAGTCAGCGGTGGCAGTACGACGTCCTGACTTTC
j_gene: TRBJ1-1; v_gene: TRBV5-8; d_gene: TRBD1; abundance: few; CDR3aa: CASSLGQGFITEAFF; CDR3nt: TGTGCCAGCAGCTTGGGACAGGGATTTATCACTGAAGCTTTCTTT